This record covers a single T cell receptor beta chain. Its antigen target is currently unknown. No base quality information exists; no much larger clone differs at one position. Library creation used 5' RACE. The listed sequencing device is Illumina HiSeq 2500. A second PCR of roughly 7 to 11 cycles was performed with a sample-barcoded 5' primer and a J-beta primer mix. A template-switch 5' adaptor carrying 12 random nucleotides introduced a unique molecular identifier onto each TCR beta cDNA molecule. At least 2.5 million CDR3-containing paired-end reads were obtained from each sample. First-strand cDNA synthesis was performed from all RNA using the Mint cDNA synthesis kit, with priming by a TRBC-specific oligonucleotide. Following uracil-DNA glycosylase treatment, a first 18-cycle PCR with universal primers M1SS and BC2_uni_R was performed on all cDNA. Turning to the authors' computational methods: Normalization of each sample was performed by random selection of 1 million high-quality reads, each carrying a distinct molecular identifier. Reads with shared molecular identifiers were discarded instead of being binned into consensus sequences. CDR3 identification, clonotype clustering and error correction used MiTCR with a Q25 quality threshold and the strictest error-elimination algorithm. A nonparametric unseen species model with Euler transformation was used to estimate lower-bound total TCR beta diversity. The public reads were reanalyzed by TCRdb: fastp trimming at Q25, MiXCR alignment, in-frame beta chains only. Merged by CDR3 protein, the rows form single entries marked with the most common genes and DNA. The V and J calls shown here were made by TCRdb, not taken from the authors' results. Across this sample there are about 570,000 distinct CDR3 sequences, with 27% seen only once. 15% to 20% of the sample is taken by the ten largest.

Systemically healthy Caucasian individuals from Russia, 35 to 50 in total and aged about 6 to 95 years, were included as donors. Around 9.7 milliliters of peripheral blood were collected from each donor into EDTA-treated Vacutainer tubes. Ficoll-Paque density-gradient centrifugation was used to isolate PBMCs, with at least 7 million per sample. Total RNA, at least 5 micrograms per sample, was extracted from PBMCs with Trizol reagent. For every donor, flow cytometry on a PBMC aliquot measured the percentage of naive CD45RAhigh/CD27high T cells. The entry originates in a study of blood T cells in healthy people across ages (dated by TCRdb to about 2015). For the study in its entirety: In model experiments, template switching captured about one uniquely barcoded TCR beta cDNA molecule for every two T cells. Donors were grouped into four age groups: young (average 16 years), middle-aged (39), aged (around 66) and long-lived (approximately 75). Age-related changes in TCR beta repertoire diversity were measured in the study by deep sequencing normalized with unique cDNA molecular identifiers. The study analyzed two additional independent replicas of 1 million unique cDNA reads from the same blood draw for two donors, one aged 18 to 30 and one aged 80 or older. To avoid experimental bias, donors of different ages were randomly spread across the sequencing lanes. Overall study outcomes, separate from this receptor: Because the CMV infection status of the donors was unknown, age-related changes in expanded clonotypes may potentially have been confounded. Observed TCR beta diversity per million T cells fell roughly linearly with age, and a significant reduction was already apparent by age approximately 41. Estimates of total diversity based on one million sequenced T cells were regarded as lower bounds and as underestimates. A strong correlation was found between observed TCR beta diversity and the percentage of naive T cells measured by flow cytometry. Bulk unsorted PBMC profiling prevented conclusive comparison of naive and antigen-experienced compartments. Compared with the aged group, more naive CD4+ T cells, fewer expanded clones and increased TCR diversity were shown by the long-lived group, suggesting age selection.

The germline V gene (reference sequence) gives CDR1 as SEHNR and CDR2 as FQNEAQ. CDR3 length: 12 amino acids, cysteine to phenylalanine. The CDR3 DNA has 36 bases and is translated from base 1. V lost 1 base and J lost 12 bases; the stretch between them is 12 bases long. This chain is built from TRBV7-9 and TRBJ1-2; no D gene call is confident. Material for sequencing was blood. The clonotype originates from a woman aged 65 to 85 in good health. The DNA reads as follows: TGTGCCAGCAGCTTAGATGCCTACGGCGACACCTTC. Translated, this is CASSLDAYGDTF.